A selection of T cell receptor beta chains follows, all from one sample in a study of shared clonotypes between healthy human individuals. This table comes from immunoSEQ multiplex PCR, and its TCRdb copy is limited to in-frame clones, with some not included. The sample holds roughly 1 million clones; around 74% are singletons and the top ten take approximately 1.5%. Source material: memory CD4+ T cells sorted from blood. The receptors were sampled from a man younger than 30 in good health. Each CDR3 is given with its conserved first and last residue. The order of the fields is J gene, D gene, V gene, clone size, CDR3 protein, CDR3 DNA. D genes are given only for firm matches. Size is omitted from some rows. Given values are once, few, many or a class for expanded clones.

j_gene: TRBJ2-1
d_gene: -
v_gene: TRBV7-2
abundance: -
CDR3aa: CASSLARQGTGEQFF
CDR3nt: TGTGCCAGCAGCTTAGCGCGTCAGGGGACGGGTGAGCAGTTCTTC

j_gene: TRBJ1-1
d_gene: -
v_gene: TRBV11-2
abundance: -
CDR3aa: CASSLYISEAFF
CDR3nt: TGTGCCAGCAGCTTATATATATCAGAAGCTTTCTTT

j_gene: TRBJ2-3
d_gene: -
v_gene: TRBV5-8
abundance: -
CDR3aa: CASSLDGTDTQYF
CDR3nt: TGTGCCAGCAGCTTGGACGGGACAGATACGCAGTATTTT

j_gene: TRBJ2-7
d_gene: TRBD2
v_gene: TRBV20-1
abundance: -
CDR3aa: CSARRGYEQYF
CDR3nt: TGCAGTGCTAGGCGGGGGTACGAGCAGTACTTC

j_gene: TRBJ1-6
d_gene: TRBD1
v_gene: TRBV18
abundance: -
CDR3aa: CASSPSRDRVGSPLHF
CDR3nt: TGTGCCAGCTCACCATCTAGGGACAGGGTTGGTTCACCCCTCCACTTT

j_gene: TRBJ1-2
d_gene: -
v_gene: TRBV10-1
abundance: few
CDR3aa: CASSDSRTHGYTF
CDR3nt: TGCGCCAGCAGTGACTCCAGGACTCATGGCTACACCTTC

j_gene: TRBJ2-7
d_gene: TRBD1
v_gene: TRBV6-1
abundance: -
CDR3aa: CASSEGTGVYEQYF
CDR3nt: TGTGCCAGCAGTGAAGGGACAGGGGTCTACGAGCAGTACTTC

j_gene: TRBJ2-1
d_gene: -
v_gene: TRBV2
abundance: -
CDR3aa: CASSEELGTVNEQFF
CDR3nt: TGTGCCAGCAGTGAAGAATTGGGCACTGTCAATGAGCAGTTCTTC

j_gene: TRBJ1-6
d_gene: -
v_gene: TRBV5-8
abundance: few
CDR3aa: CASSLAGSSYNSPLHF
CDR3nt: TGTGCCAGCAGCTTGGCAGGGAGCTCCTATAATTCACCCCTCCACTTT

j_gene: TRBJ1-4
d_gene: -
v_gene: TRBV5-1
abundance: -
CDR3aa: CASSLSLGGRQEKLFF
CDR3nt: TGCGCCAGCAGCTTGTCTCTCGGGGGGCGTCAGGAAAAACTGTTTTTT

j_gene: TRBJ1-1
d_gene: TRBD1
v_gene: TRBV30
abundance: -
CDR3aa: CAWRTGGVFEAFF
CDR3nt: TGTGCCTGGAGGACAGGGGGAGTTTTTGAAGCTTTCTTT

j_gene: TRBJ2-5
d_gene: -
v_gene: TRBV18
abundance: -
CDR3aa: CASSPGLGETQYF
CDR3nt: TGTGCCAGCTCACCAGGGCTCGGGGAGACCCAGTACTTC

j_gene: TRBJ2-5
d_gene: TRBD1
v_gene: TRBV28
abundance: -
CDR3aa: CASSPSGQGGGEQYF
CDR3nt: TGTGCCAGCAGCCCATCGGGACAGGGAGGAGGAGAGCAGTACTTC

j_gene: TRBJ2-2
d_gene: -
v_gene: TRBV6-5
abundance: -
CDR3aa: CASRNSQRTGELFF
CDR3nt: TGTGCCAGCAGGAATTCTCAGAGAACCGGGGAGCTGTTTTTT

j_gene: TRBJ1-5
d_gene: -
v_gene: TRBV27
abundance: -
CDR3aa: CASSFGGGGNQPQHF
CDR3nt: TGTGCCAGCAGTTTCGGCGGAGGCGGCAATCAGCCCCAGCATTTT

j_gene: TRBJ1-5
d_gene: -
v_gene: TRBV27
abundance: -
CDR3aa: CASSLQFNQPQHF
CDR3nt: TGTGCCAGCAGTTTACAGTTCAATCAGCCCCAGCATTTT

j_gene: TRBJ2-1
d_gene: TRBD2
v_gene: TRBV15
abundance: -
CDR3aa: CATSRDSGGRIREQFF
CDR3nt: TGTGCCACCAGCAGAGATTCCGGCGGGAGGATTCGTGAGCAGTTCTTC

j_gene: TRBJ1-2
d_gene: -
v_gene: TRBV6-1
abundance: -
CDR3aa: CASSDFAFTF
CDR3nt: TGTGCCAGCAGTGATTTCGCGTTCACCTTC

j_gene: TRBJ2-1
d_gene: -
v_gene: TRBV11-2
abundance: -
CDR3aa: CASSSLVARLNEQFF
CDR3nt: TGTGCCAGCAGCTCCCTAGTAGCCCGGCTCAATGAGCAGTTCTTC

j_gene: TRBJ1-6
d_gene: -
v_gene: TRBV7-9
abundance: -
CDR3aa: CASRKRTGLESSYNSPLHF
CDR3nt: TGTGCCAGCAGGAAACGGACCGGGCTAGAAAGCTCCTATAATTCACCCCTCCACTTT